The next 8 T cell receptor beta chains were all read from a single sample in a study of Ad26.COV2.S vaccination and SARS-CoV-2 variants. Treatment given: roughly 19 received Ad26.COV2.S at low or high dose, single or two shots; 5 received placebo; per-sample allocation not given. The investigators took samples on day 63 after the first vaccine or placebo injection. The protocol was immunoSEQ multiplex PCR, while the TCRdb copy is restricted to in-frame clones and leaves out a portion. The sample shows about 480,000 clones, roughly 89% of them seen only once. The material sequenced was peripheral blood, taken in a trial of Ad26.COV2.S vaccine versus placebo. These receptors were obtained from a person aged 18-60 years who received the Ad26.COV2.S COVID-19 vaccine or a placebo.

The J gene is TRBJ2-1, the V gene TRBV4-3; tentatively, D is TRBD1 (5 bases). The CDR3 is made up of 13 amino acids. Trimming removed 0 bases at V and 8 bases at J, with 8 bases between. Germline CDR1 is LGHNA and CDR2 is YSLEER. The CDR3 is CASSQDRRDEQFF. CDR3 DNA: TGCGCCAGCAGCCAAGATCGCAGGGATGAGCAGTTCTTC.

The chain carries TRBV28 and TRBJ2-1, with TRBD2 identical over 8 bases. There are 15 residues in the CDR3. J gave up 2 bases and V 7 bases, and 7 bases lay outside the gene matches. Germline V lookup: CDR1 MDHEN, CDR2 SYDVKM. CDR3 residues: CASNPLAATYNEQFF. The CDR3 DNA sequence: TGTGCCAGCAATCCACTAGCGGCTACCTACAATGAGCAGTTCTTC. Looking up the rest from reference TRBV28 and TRBJ2-1 gives the full variable domain: DVKVTQSSRYLVKRTGEKVFLECVQDMDHENMFWYRQDPGLGLRLIYFSYDVKMKEKGDIPEGYSVSREKKERFSLILESASTNQTSMYLCASNPLAATYNEQFFGPGTRLTVL.

The genes are TRBV27 and TRBJ1-6; no reliable D call. CDR3 length: 19 amino acids. Trimming cost V 1 base and J 1 base, with 17 bases left between them. Germline V gene lookup returns CDR1 MNHEY and CDR2 SMNVEV (reference sequence). This CDR3 is CASSLFPPTRISYNSPLHF. The CDR3 DNA reads TGTGCCAGCAGTTTATTTCCACCTACGCGGATATCCTATAATTCACCCCTCCACTTT.

The gene calls are TRBV5-1 and TRBJ1-1; D gene ambiguous. V was cut by 2 bases and J by 0 bases, with 14 bases left in between. Looked up from germline, CDR1 is SGHRS and CDR2 is YFSETQ. The CDR3 is 16 amino acids. CDR3 nucleotides: TGCGCCAGCAGCTTTGCAGTCCCCCAAATGAACACTGAAGCTTTCTTT. This encodes CASSFAVPQMNTEAFF.

The sample holds one count of this clone. V usage is TRBV18 and J usage is TRBJ2-7, with TRBD1 matching over 8 bases. After removal of 1 base from V and 6 bases from J, the junction contained 8 bases not matched to a gene. CDR3 size: 15 residues. Germline CDR1 is KGHSH and CDR2 is LQKENI. The CDR3 sequence: CASSPQGRGRFEQYF. The DNA for the CDR3 is TGTGCCAGCTCACCACAGGGCAGGGGGCGCTTCGAGCAGTACTTC.

This clone was counted only a few times. The chain employs TRBV5-6 and TRBJ1-2; TRBD1 agrees at 7 bases. Germline V gene lookup returns CDR1 SGHDT and CDR2 YYEEEE. The CDR3 runs 14 residues. J gave up 4 bases and V 7 bases, and 10 bases lay outside the gene matches. CDR3 region: CASHRGQSLYGYTF. DNA of the CDR3: TGTGCCAGCCACAGGGGTCAGAGCCTCTATGGCTACACCTTC.

J is TRBJ2-3 and V is TRBV14; 9 bases are shared with TRBD1. V was pared by 5 bases and J by 0 bases, with 6 bases of the junction left unmatched. This CDR3 comprises 16 residues. Germline V gene data show CDR1 as SGHDN and CDR2 as FVKESK. This chain's CDR3 is CASSSWTGASTDTQYF. The CDR3 DNA follows: TGTGCCAGCAGCTCTTGGACAGGGGCGAGCACAGATACGCAGTATTTT. Combining the CDR3 with reference TRBV14 and TRBJ2-3 gives the whole variable domain EAGVTQFPSHSVIEKGQTVTLRCDPISGHDNLYWYRRVMGKEIKFLLHFVKESKQDESGMPNNRFLAERTGGTYSTLKVQPAELEDSGVYFCASSSWTGASTDTQYFGPGTRLTVL.

This chain uses TRBV6-2 or TRBV6-3 with TRBJ2-5; 11 bases agree with TRBD2. The CDR3 extends over 18 amino acids. The V gene's germline CDR1 is MNHEY and CDR2 SVGEGT. V shed 7 bases, J shed 5 bases, and the junction held 18 bases outside the gene matches. CDR3: CASTPKPRLAGRGETQYF. In DNA, the CDR3 is TGTGCCAGCACCCCAAAACCTCGACTAGCGGGAAGGGGGGAGACCCAGTACTTC.